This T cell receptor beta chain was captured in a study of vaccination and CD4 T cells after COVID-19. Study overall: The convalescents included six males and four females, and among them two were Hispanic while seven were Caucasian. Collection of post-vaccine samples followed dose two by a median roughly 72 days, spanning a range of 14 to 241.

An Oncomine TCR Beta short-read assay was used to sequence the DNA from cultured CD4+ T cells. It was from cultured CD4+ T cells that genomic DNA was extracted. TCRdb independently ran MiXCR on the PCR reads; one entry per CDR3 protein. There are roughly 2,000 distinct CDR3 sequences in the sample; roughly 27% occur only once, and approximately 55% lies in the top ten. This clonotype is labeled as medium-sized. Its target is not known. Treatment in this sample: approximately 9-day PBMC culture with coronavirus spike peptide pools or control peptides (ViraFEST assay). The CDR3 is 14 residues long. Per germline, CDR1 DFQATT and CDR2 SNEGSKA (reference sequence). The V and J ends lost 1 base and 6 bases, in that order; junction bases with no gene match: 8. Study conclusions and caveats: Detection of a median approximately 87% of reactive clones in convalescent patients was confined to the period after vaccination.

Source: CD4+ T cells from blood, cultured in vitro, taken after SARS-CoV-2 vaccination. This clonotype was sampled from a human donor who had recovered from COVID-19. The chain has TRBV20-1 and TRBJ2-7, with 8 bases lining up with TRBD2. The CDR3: CSARVRGGSGEQYF. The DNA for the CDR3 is TGCAGTGCTAGAGTCCGCGGGGGGAGCGGCGAGCAGTACTTC.